This T cell receptor (beta chain) was observed in a study of spatial heterogeneity in lung cancer. The CDR3 loop spans 15 amino acids. Germline-derived CDR1 and CDR2 are SNHLY and FYNNEI. The trim removed 4 bases at V and 5 bases at J, leaving 8 bases unmatched. Every cDNA TCR molecule received its own unique molecular identifier. MiXCR was run by TCRdb on the 5' RACE reads, yielding one entry per CDR3 protein. The data contain thousands of distinct CDR3 sequences, approximately 3.6% of them singletons. Time point here: sample taken at primary tumor resection. Sequencing of whole RNA from tumor, nontumor lung or frozen PBMC involved no sorting. Concerning this clonotype itself: Its antigen is undetermined.

Study-level findings and limits: Counts of expanded intratumoral alpha and beta TCRs tracked tumor mutation counts.

This specimen consisted of lung tumor tissue, obtained at surgery. The J gene is TRBJ2-5, the V gene TRBV2; TRBD1 aligns across 9 bases. The TCR sequence derives from a male donor with early-stage non-small cell lung cancer. The DNA of the CDR3 is TGTGCCAGCAGTGGGAGGACAGGGGTTAGGGAGACCCAGTACTTC. Residues: CASSGRTGVRETQYF.